This entry features one TCR beta chain sequence. This specimen belongs to a study of T-cell memory formation after mild COVID-19. MiXCR, applied by TCRdb to the 5' RACE reads, yields one record per CDR3 protein. Of about half a million distinct CDR3 sequences listed, 18% were seen once; the top ten hold around 12%. What was sequenced was PBMCs or a T cell subset sorted from them (not recorded which). The TCR originated in an adult woman who had mild COVID-19 (a few samples of this study predate the infection). Cell type and time point are not known.

The CDR3 DNA reads TGTGCCAGCAGCCCAAGACAGGGGCAGAATGAGCAGTTCTTC. It yields the protein CASSPRQGQNEQFF. This chain connects TRBV7-6 to TRBJ2-1, with 8 bases identical to TRBD1. The CDR3 sequence is 14 residues long. The V segment lost 5 bases and the J segment 7 bases; nucleotides outside the gene matches: 7. CDR1 is SGHVS, CDR2 FNYEAQ, per germline. Based on the CDR3 plus reference TRBV7-6 and TRBJ2-1, the full variable domain is GAGVSQSPRYKVTKRGQDVALRCDPISGHVSLYWYRQALGQGPEFLTYFNYEAQQDKSGLPNDRFSAERPEGSISTLTIQRTEQRDSAMYRCASSPRQGQNEQFFGPGTRLTVL.